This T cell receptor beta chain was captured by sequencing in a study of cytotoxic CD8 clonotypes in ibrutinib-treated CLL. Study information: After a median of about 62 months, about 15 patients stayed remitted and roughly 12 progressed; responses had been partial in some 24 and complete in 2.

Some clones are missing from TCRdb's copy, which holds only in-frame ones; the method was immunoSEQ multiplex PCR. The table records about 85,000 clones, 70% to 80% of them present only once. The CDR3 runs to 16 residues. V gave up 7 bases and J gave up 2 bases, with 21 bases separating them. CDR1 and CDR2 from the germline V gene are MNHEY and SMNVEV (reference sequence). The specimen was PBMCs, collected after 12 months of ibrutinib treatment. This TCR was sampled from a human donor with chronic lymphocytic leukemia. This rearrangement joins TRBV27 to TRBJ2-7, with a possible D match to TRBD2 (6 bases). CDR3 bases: TGTGCCAGCACCCCACGTCGGGGGACGCAGACCTACGAGCAGTACTTC. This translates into CASTPRRGTQTYEQYF.